The 27 T cell receptor beta chains presented below share a single source sample, sequenced in a study of blood T cell repertoires in COVID-19. TCRdb keeps only in-frame clones here, not all; method: immunoSEQ multiplex PCR. Of 60,000 to 65,000 clones listed, roughly 83% are singletons. The sample was peripheral blood. All receptors derive from a man aged 45-65 years with COVID-19, enrolled during active disease.

The gene calls are TRBV7-8 and TRBJ1-1; D unclear. Trimming cost V 7 bases and J 5 bases, with 17 bases left between them. The length of the CDR3 is 14 residues. Germline V gives CDR1 SGHVS, CDR2 FQNEAQ. The CDR3 bases are TGTGCCAGCAACCCACTCCCGGGTACGACTGAAGCTTTCTTT. Translation gives CASNPLPGTTEAFF.

The count of this clone is one. J is TRBJ2-7 and V is TRBV30, with TRBD2 matching over 7 bases. CDR1 GTSNPN and CDR2 SVGIG come from the germline V gene (reference sequence). V lost 4 bases to trimming and J lost 4 bases; unmatched junction nucleotides: 7. The length of the CDR3 is 13 residues. The CDR3 coding sequence is TGTGCCTGGACCCCGGGAGCGGGGTACGAGCAGTACTTC. The encoded protein is CAWTPGAGYEQYF.

The chain has TRBV19 and TRBJ2-3; TRBD1 is a possible D gene (6 bases). V was pared by 6 bases and J by 4 bases, with 11 bases between. The germline V gene has CDR1 LNHDA and CDR2 SQIVND (reference sequence). The CDR3 covers 13 residues. CDR3 nucleotide sequence: TGTGCCAGTAGAAGACAGGCCCCAGATACGCAGTATTTT. Protein product: CASRRQAPDTQYF.

This clone showed up just a few times. This chain links TRBV7-9 with TRBJ1-6; 7 bases are a match to TRBD1. Germline-derived CDR1 and CDR2 are SEHNR and FQNEAQ (reference sequence). The J segment lost 6 bases and the V segment lost 4 bases, leaving 3 bases of the junction unmatched. The CDR3 is 14 amino acids. The CDR3 reads CASSSGQINSPLHF. CDR3 coding DNA: TGTGCCAGCAGCTCGGGACAGATTAATTCACCCCTCCACTTT.

J is TRBJ1-6 and V is TRBV18, with D tentatively TRBD1 (6 bases). V was cut by 6 bases and J by 6 bases, with 15 bases left in between. Germline values: CDR1 KGHSH, CDR2 LQKENI. The CDR3 is made up of 15 amino acids. The CDR3 region has the DNA TGTGCCAGCTCCCCCTCAAGGACAGCTAATTCACCCCTCCACTTT. Translation: CASSPSRTANSPLHF.

The CDR3 loop is CASSEDRGNTGELFF. DNA for the CDR3: TGCGCCAGCAGCGAAGACAGGGGGAACACCGGGGAGCTGTTTTTT. This rearrangement joins TRBV5-1 to TRBJ2-2; 8 nucleotides align to TRBD1. The V gene's germline CDR1 is SGHRS and CDR2 YFSETQ. V shed 4 bases and J 1 base; nucleotides not matched to a gene: 3. The CDR3 length is 15 residues.

This clone was detected once. The V gene is TRBV19, the J gene TRBJ2-1; perhaps TRBD2 as D (6 bases). Germline CDR1 LNHDA, CDR2 SQIVND (reference sequence). Deletions cut 5 bases from V and 6 bases from J, with 20 bases between. The CDR3 has 16 amino acids. Written as DNA, the CDR3 is TGTGCCAGTAGTTGGGGGGTTATGAGCGGGTCCAATGAGCAGTTCTTC. Protein product: CASSWGVMSGSNEQFF.

This clone appeared a few times. The V and J genes are TRBV10-2 and TRBJ2-1; D is possibly TRBD1 (6 bases). V lost 7 bases, J lost 2 bases, and 12 bases lay in between. Germline-derived CDR1 and CDR2 are WSHSY and SAAADI. This CDR3 contains 14 residues. The CDR3 loop is CASMPGATYNEQFF. Here the CDR3 DNA reads TGCGCCAGCATGCCAGGGGCCACCTACAATGAGCAGTTCTTC.

J is TRBJ2-1 and V is TRBV11-2, with 7 bases fitting TRBD2. Germline lookup yields CDR1 SGHAT and CDR2 FQNNGV. V gave up 2 bases and J gave up 7 bases; unmatched junction bases: 14. The CDR3 length is 17 residues. In nucleotides, the CDR3 is TGTGCCAGCAGCTTAACCCGGAGTGGGCTAGCGGCTAATGAGCAGTTCTTC. Its translation: CASSLTRSGLAANEQFF.

The V call is TRBV4-3, the J call TRBJ2-4; D call uncertain. This CDR3 region has 15 residues. The germline V gene encodes CDR1 LGHNA and CDR2 YSLEER. V lost 0 bases, J lost 6 bases, and 12 bases lay in between. This CDR3 is CASSQDPGSGNIQYF. For the CDR3, the DNA is TGCGCCAGCAGCCAAGATCCCGGGTCTGGAAACATTCAGTACTTC.

This clone appeared a few times. The gene calls are TRBV29-1 and TRBJ2-1, with unresolved D. Germline CDR1 and CDR2: SQVTM and ANQGSEA. Deletions cut 7 bases from V and 6 bases from J, with 10 bases between. The CDR3 is 11 amino acids. CDR3 DNA sequence: TGCAGCGCCCAAATCCCCAATGAGCAGTTCTTC. Translating it yields CSAQIPNEQFF.

V is TRBV19 and J is TRBJ2-1; 9 bases match TRBD2. Germline CDR1 LNHDA, CDR2 SQIVND (reference sequence). The CDR3 covers 15 residues. Losses at the gene ends were 6 bases for V and 3 bases for J; bases not matched to a gene: 6. CDR3 sequence: CASSDSGRNYNEQFF. CDR3 in DNA: TGTGCCAGTAGCGACAGCGGGAGGAACTACAATGAGCAGTTCTTC.

The chain joins TRBV2 to TRBJ2-7; D might be TRBD2 (6 bases). The CDR3 has 14 amino acids. The ends were cut back, 4 bases at V and 2 bases at J, with 12 bases in the middle. The V gene's germline CDR1 is SNHLY and CDR2 FYNNEI. CDR3 in DNA: TGTGCCAGCAGTGTCGGTAGCGGCCCCTACGAGCAGTACTTC. The encoded protein is CASSVGSGPYEQYF.

This CDR3 is CASSLSQIGGTDTQYF. CDR3 in DNA: TGTGCCAGCAGCTTAAGCCAGATAGGGGGCACAGATACGCAGTATTTT. The chain links TRBV7-2 to TRBJ2-3, with TRBD1 as a possible D gene (5 bases). Deletions cut 2 bases from V and 1 base from J, with 13 bases between. The germline gives CDR1 SGHTA, CDR2 FQGNSA. The CDR3 contains 16 residues.

CDR3 sequence: CASSLDRVPFF. The DNA for the CDR3 is TGTGCCAGCAGTTTGGACAGGGTACCTTTCTTT. The genes are TRBV6-2 or TRBV6-3 and TRBJ1-1; TRBD1 agrees at 8 bases. Germline V gene sequence: CDR1 MNHEY, CDR2 SVGEGT. The CDR3 sequence is 11 residues long. J was trimmed by 12 bases and V by 4 bases; bases with no gene match: 4.

This sequence joins TRBV2 and TRBJ2-2; D possibly corresponds to TRBD1 (5 bases). The CDR3 has 13 amino acids. Germline loops: CDR1 SNHLY, CDR2 FYNNEI. V was trimmed by 5 bases and J by 8 bases, leaving 12 bases between them. CDR3 nucleotide sequence: TGTGCCAGCAGTATCAGGGTCCCGGGGGAGCTGTTTTTT. Its protein product is CASSIRVPGELFF.

J is TRBJ2-7 and V is TRBV6-5, with TRBD2 matching over 13 bases. The V gene end was trimmed by 10 bases and the J gene end by 7 bases; junction bases not matched to a gene: 13. From germline, CDR1 is MNHEY and CDR2 SVGAGI. This CDR3 is built from 15 residues. Here the CDR3 DNA reads TGTGCCACCCGGAGGGGGGGACTAGCGGGAAATGAGCAGTACTTC. Its translation is CATRRGGLAGNEQYF.

V is TRBV7-3 and J is TRBJ1-1; D remains ambiguous. The CDR3 extends over 13 amino acids. Germline V gene lookup returns CDR1 SGHTA and CDR2 FQGTGA. Trimming stripped 8 bases from V and 2 bases from J, with 12 bases between. The CDR3 DNA follows: TGTGCCAGCTCAGCGGCCCTAAACACTGAAGCTTTCTTT. Its translation is CASSAALNTEAFF.

This clone was detected only once. The V and J genes are TRBV5-1 and TRBJ2-2; D is ambiguous. The germline CDR1 and CDR2 sequences are SGHRS and YFSETQ. Trimming stripped 0 bases from V and 9 bases from J, with 9 bases between. This CDR3 is 13 amino acids long. As DNA, the CDR3 is TGCGCCAGCAGCTTGGGGTCTGCGAGGGAGCTGTTTTTT. Protein: CASSLGSARELFF.

The chain combines TRBV28 with TRBJ1-1; no definite D call. The germline gives CDR1 MDHEN, CDR2 SYDVKM. Between the trimmed V and J ends, which lost 4 bases and 6 bases, there was a span of 9 bases. CDR3 length: 12 amino acids. The CDR3 reads CASSSNSAEAFF. CDR3 coding DNA: TGTGCCAGCAGTTCTAATTCGGCTGAAGCTTTCTTT. Supplemented by reference TRBV28 and TRBJ1-1, the full variable domain reads DVKVTQSSRYLVKRTGEKVFLECVQDMDHENMFWYRQDPGLGLRLIYFSYDVKMKEKGDIPEGYSVSREKKERFSLILESASTNQTSMYLCASSSNSAEAFFGQGTRLTVV.

The rearrangement joins TRBV2 to TRBJ1-6; TRBD1 agrees at 8 bases. There are 13 residues in the CDR3. From germline, CDR1 is SNHLY and CDR2 FYNNEI. The ends lost 8 bases at V and 7 bases at J; junction bases unmatched: 4. The CDR3 region has the DNA TGTGCCAGCGAGGGACAGGACAATTCACCCCTCCACTTT. Translating it yields CASEGQDNSPLHF. Full variable domain (outside the CDR3, taken from reference TRBV2 and TRBJ1-6): EPEVTQTPSHQVTQMGQEVILRCVPISNHLYFYWYRQILGQKVEFLVSFYNNEISEKSEIFDDQFSVERPDGSNFTLKIRSTKLEDSAMYFCASEGQDNSPLHFGNGTRLTVT.

The rearrangement joins TRBV29-1 to TRBJ1-5; the match to TRBD1 covers 9 bases. This CDR3 has 15 amino acids. Germline CDR1 is SQVTM and CDR2 is ANQGSEA. The trim removed 4 bases at V and 4 bases at J, leaving 8 bases unmatched. CDR3 bases: TGCAGCGTTGTATCGGGGACAGGGAGGAATCAGCCCCAGCATTTT. Its translation: CSVVSGTGRNQPQHF.

CDR3 sequence (DNA): TGTGCCAGCAGCTTAATAGCGGGAGAGGCAGATACGCAGTATTTT. Protein sequence: CASSLIAGEADTQYF. The rearrangement uses TRBV7-3 and TRBJ2-3; 9 bases map to TRBD2. This CDR3 contains 15 residues. Germline V lookup: CDR1 SGHTA, CDR2 FQGTGA. The V gene end was trimmed by 1 base and the J gene end by 4 bases; junction bases not matched to a gene: 3.

The chain couples TRBV6-5 to TRBJ2-7; 7 positions agree with TRBD2. Per germline, CDR1 MNHEY and CDR2 SVGAGI. With 6 bases clipped from V and 3 bases from J, the junction kept 8 bases outside the gene matches. CDR3 length: 14 residues. The CDR3 bases are TGTGCCAGCAGCGCCAGCGGGACGTTCTACGAGCAGTACTTC. Protein: CASSASGTFYEQYF.

The gene calls are TRBV2 and TRBJ2-5; D uncertain. This CDR3 is built from 15 residues. The germline gives CDR1 SNHLY, CDR2 FYNNEI. The V end lost 4 bases, the J end lost 0 bases, and 12 bases lay between the germline ends. The CDR3 is CASSGPSEYQETQYF. CDR3 nucleotide sequence: TGTGCCAGCAGTGGCCCAAGCGAGTACCAAGAGACCCAGTACTTC.

This clone was seen more than once but under ten times. The chain has TRBV5-5 and TRBJ2-7; 8 bases agree with TRBD1. CDR1 and CDR2 (germline): SGHKS, YYEKEE (reference sequence). CDR3 length: 14 amino acids. With 4 bases clipped from V and 1 base from J, the junction kept 4 bases outside the gene matches. CDR3 amino acids: CASSRQGASYEQYF. CDR3 DNA sequence: TGTGCCAGCAGCCGGCAGGGGGCTTCCTACGAGCAGTACTTC.

The rearrangement links TRBV15 to TRBJ2-1, with 7 nucleotides matching TRBD1. Germline V gene sequence: CDR1 LNHNV, CDR2 YYDKDF (reference sequence). J gave up 7 bases and V 3 bases, and 9 bases lay outside the gene matches. This CDR3 comprises 15 residues. The CDR3 DNA is TGTGCCACCAGCAGCATAGACAGGGCTCGTAATGAGCAGTTCTTC. Protein sequence: CATSSIDRARNEQFF. Supplemented by reference TRBV15 and TRBJ2-1, the full variable domain reads DAMVIQNPRYQVTQFGKPVTLSCSQTLNHNVMYWYQQKSSQAPKLLFHYYDKDFNNEADTPDNFQSRRPNTSFCFLDIRSPGLGDTAMYLCATSSIDRARNEQFFGPGTRLTVL.